This TCR beta chain is from a study of CD8+CD57+ T cells in acquired aplastic anemia. Study at large: Sorted CD4+ and CD8+ cells gave a mean 3.2 ug DNA, range about 0.17 to 27.4 ug.

The template used for profiling TCR beta VDJ and CDR3 was genomic DNA. One entry per CDR3 protein, called by TCRdb with MiXCR from the reads. The sample holds some 92,000 distinct CDR3 sequences, about 63% seen once. All patients picked for sequencing had shown, by flow cytometry, an expansion of CD8+CD57+ cells. The J segment lost 4 bases and the V segment lost 3 bases, leaving 9 bases of the junction unmatched. There are 16 residues in the CDR3. Germline CDR1 SGHDT, CDR2 YYEEEE. This clonotype was recorded many times. The receptor comes from a human donor with aplastic anemia. The J gene is TRBJ2-7, the V gene TRBV5-6; TRBD2 matches at 11 bases. The sequenced material came from sorted CD4+, CD8+, or CD8+CD57+ T cells (not recorded which) from PBMCs. CDR3 in DNA: TGTGCCAGCAGCTCGACCACTAGCGGGAGATCATACGAGCAGTACTTC. It specifies CASSSTTSGRSYEQYF.